These 10 T cell receptor beta chains were all obtained from the same sample, sequenced in a study of shared clonotypes between healthy human individuals. TCRdb's table, derived via immunoSEQ multiplex PCR, lists solely in-frame clones and lacks some. The data contain roughly 2.4 million clones, around 95% of them singletons. The sequencing sample was made of naive CD4+ T cells sorted from blood. Subset defined: CD45RA+ positively selected. These receptors were collected from a young man in good health.

CDR3 sequence (DNA): TGTGCCAGCAGTTACGCTAGGTCCTACGAGCAGTACTTC. Amino acids: CASSYARSYEQYF. The V and J genes are TRBV6-5 and TRBJ2-7; D uncertain. Germline V CDR1 and CDR2: MNHEY, SVGAGI. There are 13 residues in the CDR3. The V end was cut by 2 bases, the J end by 1 base, with 6 bases between.

The rearrangement links TRBV6-5 to TRBJ1-1; D is possibly TRBD1 (5 bases). The ends were cut back, 4 bases at V and 5 bases at J, with 14 bases in the middle. CDR3 length: 14 amino acids. From germline, CDR1 is MNHEY and CDR2 SVGAGI. The CDR3 spells CASSFGGLSTEAFF. In nucleotides, the CDR3 is TGTGCCAGCAGTTTTGGGGGATTGAGTACTGAAGCTTTCTTT.

V is TRBV5-4 and J is TRBJ2-5, with a weak D call TRBD1 (6 bases). Germline V gene sequence: CDR1 SGHNT, CDR2 YYREEE (reference sequence). The length of the CDR3 is 14 residues. V lost 4 bases to trimming and J lost 5 bases, with 15 bases between them. The CDR3 bases are TGTGCCAGCAGCACGAGATGGGGGCTGGAGACCCAGTACTTC. Protein product: CASSTRWGLETQYF.

V gene TRBV19 combines with J gene TRBJ2-5; the D gene is possibly TRBD2 (6 bases). In germline, CDR1 is LNHDA, CDR2 SQIVND (reference sequence). V shed 11 bases and J shed 2 bases, with 18 bases lying between them. The CDR3 covers 14 residues. The DNA for the CDR3 is TGTGCCCTGAAGGGACTCCCTATTCAAGAGACCCAGTACTTC. It specifies CALKGLPIQETQYF.

The V call is TRBV30, the J call TRBJ2-7; 12 bases map to TRBD1. Germline CDR1 is GTSNPN and CDR2 is SVGIG (reference sequence). Losses at the gene ends were 3 bases for V and 2 bases for J; bases not matched to a gene: 2. This CDR3 region has 14 residues. CDR3 amino acids: CAWRGQGATYEQYF. The CDR3 nucleotides read TGTGCCTGGAGGGGACAGGGGGCTACCTACGAGCAGTACTTC.

This clone was seen a single time. The gene calls are TRBV5-7 and TRBJ2-7, with no clear D. TRBV5-7 is filed as an ORF, its function uncertain. Trimming took off 4 bases at V and 0 bases at J, with 11 bases between the two ends. The CDR3 length is 14 residues. In nucleotides, the CDR3 is TGTGCCAGCAGCCAAAACAGTGGCTCCTACGAGCAGTACTTC. Amino acids: CASSQNSGSYEQYF.

The chain employs TRBV7-2 and TRBJ2-2; D is perhaps TRBD2 (5 bases). Germline V gene lookup returns CDR1 SGHTA and CDR2 FQGNSA. This CDR3 spans 16 amino acids. V was trimmed by 5 bases and J by 0 bases, leaving 13 bases between them. The CDR3 sequence: CASSPHRGANTGELFF. The DNA for the CDR3 is TGTGCCAGCAGCCCCCACCGGGGAGCGAACACCGGGGAGCTGTTTTTT.

This clone was seen just once. The chain couples TRBV29-1 to TRBJ2-3; no firm D call. CDR1 and CDR2 from the germline V gene are SQVTM and ANQGSEA. Trimming removed 5 bases from V and 6 bases from J, with 12 bases in between. The CDR3 totals 12 residues. The chain's CDR3 is CSVTKLEDTQYF. CDR3 DNA: TGCAGCGTTACAAAGTTAGAGGATACGCAGTATTTT.

This chain's CDR3 is CASSSHRGVNTGELFF. Here the CDR3 DNA reads TGTGCCAGCAGTTCCCACAGGGGGGTAAACACCGGGGAGCTGTTTTTT. The chain is built from TRBV28 and TRBJ2-2; 8 bases align to TRBD1. CDR1 is MDHEN, CDR2 SYDVKM, per germline. CDR3 length: 16 residues. V was clipped by 4 bases and J by 2 bases; unmatched bases: 6.

V gene TRBV12-5 combines with J gene TRBJ2-2, with D perhaps TRBD1 (6 bases). From germline, CDR1 is LGHNT and CDR2 FRNRAP. The CDR3 has 14 amino acids. Between the trimmed V and J ends, which lost 3 bases and 4 bases, there was a span of 9 bases. The CDR3: CASGFTGITGELFF. Written as DNA, the CDR3 is TGTGCTAGTGGTTTTACAGGGATCACCGGGGAGCTGTTTTTT.